A selection of T cell receptor beta chains follows, all from one sample in a study of T cells in Graves' hyperthyroidism and ophthalmopathy. TCRdb re-analysed the multiplex PCR reads in MiXCR, keeping a single row per CDR3 protein. Among 550,000 to 700,000 distinct CDR3 sequences listed, just over 45% were seen once. Source material: peripheral blood or thyroid tissue (not recorded which). The receptors originated from an adult woman with Graves' disease, either hyperthyroidism or ophthalmopathy (not recorded which). Both conserved end residues are part of each CDR3. The order of the fields is V gene, clone size, D gene, J gene, CDR3 protein, CDR3 DNA. D genes are given only for firm matches. Not every row has a clone size; where given, it reads once, few, many or a size class.

>TRBV5-1|NA|NA|TRBJ1-2
CASSLEREGYTF
TGCGCCAGCAGCTTGGAGAGGGAAGGCTACACCTTC
>TRBV20-1|NA|NA|TRBJ1-6
CSAVPGLANSPLHF
TGCAGTGCTGTGCCGGGACTAGCAAATTCACCCCTCCACTTT
>TRBV29-1|NA|TRBD1|TRBJ1-5
CSVGTGNNQPQHF
TGCAGCGTAGGGACAGGGAACAATCAGCCCCAGCATTTT
>TRBV20-1|NA|NA|TRBJ2-5
CSAGRQETQYF
TGCAGTGCGGGACGCCAAGAGACCCAGTACTTC
>TRBV7-9|NA|TRBD1|TRBJ1-6
CASSGGTVENSPLHF
TGTGCCAGCAGTGGTGGGACAGTGGAAAATTCACCCCTCCACTTT
>TRBV20-1|NA|NA|TRBJ1-1
CSLRSDSTEAFF
TGCAGTTTAAGATCGGACAGCACTGAAGCTTTCTTT
>TRBV5-6|NA|TRBD1|TRBJ1-1
CASSLRERGFDRANTEAFF
TGTGCCAGCAGCTTGAGAGAGAGAGGCTTTGACAGGGCGAACACTGAAGCTTTCTTT
>TRBV24-1|NA|TRBD1|TRBJ1-1
CATSDPRQGGQPNTEAFF
TGTGCCACCAGTGATCCCCGTCAGGGGGGTCAGCCGAACACTGAAGCTTTCTTT
>TRBV5-1|many|NA|TRBJ1-1
CASSLGPSMNTEAFF
TGCGCCAGCAGCTTGGGGCCATCAATGAACACTGAAGCTTTCTTT
>TRBV20-1|NA|TRBD2|TRBJ2-2
CSARVDGRETGELFF
TGCAGTGCTAGAGTCGACGGGAGGGAAACCGGGGAGCTGTTTTTT